This T cell receptor (beta chain) was profiled in a study of human T cells and chemical hapten exposure. TCRdb passed the RACE reads through MiXCR, listing each CDR3 protein once. The table shows around 76,000 distinct CDR3 sequences, with 10% to 15% occurring only once. This clonotype occurred many times. The CDR3 is made up of 14 amino acids. The V segment lost 5 bases and the J segment 4 bases; nucleotides outside the gene matches: 7. Time point meaning: patch test 1, 2 weeks after DPC sensitization. Treatment of the sample: therapeutic diphenylcyclopropenone sensitization with weekly scalp DPC. The chain employs TRBV12-3 or TRBV12-4 and TRBJ2-5, with 7 nucleotides matching TRBD1. Material: whole blood, obtained in connection with sensitization to the hapten diphenylcyclopropenone (DPC). The receptor was derived from a woman aged 55-69 years with alopecia areata. Some clones in this sample may be carry-over from other donors' samples. Written as DNA, the CDR3 is TGTGCCAGCAGTCTCGACAGGGCGCGAGAGACCCAGTACTTC. Its translation is CASSLDRARETQYF.